The entry that follows covers one TCR beta chain sequence. Its antigen is undetermined. The repertoire was sequenced with immunoSEQ multiplex PCR; TCRdb's copy has only in-frame clones and lacks some. Among under 850,000 clones, about two thirds were seen once, and the ten largest hold over 1.5%. The data were taken from a study of shared clonotypes between healthy human individuals. The wider study: Those who served as donors were a couple of women and three men between the ages of 18 and 49. Study findings and constraints: Only blood samples were collected, and tissue repertoires likely differ.

Germline assignment: CDR1 MNHNS and CDR2 SASEGT. V lost 8 bases, J lost 3 bases, and 8 bases lay in between. This CDR3 is 12 amino acids long. The V and J genes are TRBV6-1 and TRBJ1-5, with D uncertain. The sequencing sample was made of memory CD4+ T cells sorted from blood. Documented subset: CD45RA-negative fraction. The source is a woman aged 30 to 39 in good health. The chain's CDR3 is CASQRYNQPQHF. The CDR3 coding sequence is TGTGCCAGCCAGCGCTACAATCAGCCCCAGCATTTT.